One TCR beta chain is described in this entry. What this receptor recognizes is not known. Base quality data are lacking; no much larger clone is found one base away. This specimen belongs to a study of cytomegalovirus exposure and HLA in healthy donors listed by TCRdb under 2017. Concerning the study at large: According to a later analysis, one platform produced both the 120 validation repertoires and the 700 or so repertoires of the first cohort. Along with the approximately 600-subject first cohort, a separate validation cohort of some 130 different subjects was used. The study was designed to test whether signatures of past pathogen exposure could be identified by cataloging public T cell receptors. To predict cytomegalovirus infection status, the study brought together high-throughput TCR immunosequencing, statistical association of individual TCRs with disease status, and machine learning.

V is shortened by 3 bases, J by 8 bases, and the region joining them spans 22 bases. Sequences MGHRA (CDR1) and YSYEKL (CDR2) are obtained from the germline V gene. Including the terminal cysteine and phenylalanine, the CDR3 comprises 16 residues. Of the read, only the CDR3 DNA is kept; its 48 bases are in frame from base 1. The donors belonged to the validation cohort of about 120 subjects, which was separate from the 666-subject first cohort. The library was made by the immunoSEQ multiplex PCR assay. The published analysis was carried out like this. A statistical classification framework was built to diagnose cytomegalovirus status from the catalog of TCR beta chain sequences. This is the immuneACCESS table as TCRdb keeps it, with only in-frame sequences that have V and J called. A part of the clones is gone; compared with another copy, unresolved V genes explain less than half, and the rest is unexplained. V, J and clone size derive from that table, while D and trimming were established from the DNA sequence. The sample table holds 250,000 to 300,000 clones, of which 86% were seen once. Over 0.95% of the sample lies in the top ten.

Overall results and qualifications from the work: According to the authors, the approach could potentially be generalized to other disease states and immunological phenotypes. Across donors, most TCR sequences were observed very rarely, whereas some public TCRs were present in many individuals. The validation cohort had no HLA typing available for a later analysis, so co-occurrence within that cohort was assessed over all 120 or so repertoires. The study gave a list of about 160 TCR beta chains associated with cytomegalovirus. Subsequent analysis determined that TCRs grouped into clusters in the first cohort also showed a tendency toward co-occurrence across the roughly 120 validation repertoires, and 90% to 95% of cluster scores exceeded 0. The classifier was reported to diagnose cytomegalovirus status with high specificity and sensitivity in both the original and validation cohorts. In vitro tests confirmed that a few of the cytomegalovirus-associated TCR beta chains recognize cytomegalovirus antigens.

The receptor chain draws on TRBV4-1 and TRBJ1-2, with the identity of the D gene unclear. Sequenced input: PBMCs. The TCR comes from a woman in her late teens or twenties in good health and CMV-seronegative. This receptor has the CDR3 CASSHDVGQPREGYTF. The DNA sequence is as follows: TGCGCCAGCAGCCACGACGTCGGGCAGCCGAGGGAGGGCTACACCTTC.